Sequencing of this TCR beta chain was carried out in a study of Ad26.COV2.S vaccination and SARS-CoV-2 variants. Study context: The Ad26.COV2.S arm of the COV1001 trial was where the donor was placed. The vaccine Ad26.COV2.S was put into the muscle once, or twice with 56 days between. Broader study findings: Vaccinated and placebo-treated recipients had similar non-spike TCR breadth. Reports say spike-specific CD8+ and CD4+ T cell responses covered substantial breadth after vaccination.

Details on this clone: Its antigen is unknown.

Only in-frame clones appear in the TCRdb table, and some are missing; sequencing was by immunoSEQ multiplex PCR. The table includes about 320,000 clones, about 86% detected once. V gave up 4 bases and J gave up 6 bases, with 14 bases separating them. This CDR3 region has 13 residues. Germline V gene data show CDR1 as GTSNPN and CDR2 as SVGIG (reference sequence). The treatment denotes: 15 to 20 received Ad26.COV2.S at low or high dose, single or two shots; several received placebo; per-sample allocation not given. Sampling took place 63 days after the first vaccine or placebo injection. The rearrangement joins TRBV30 to TRBJ2-3; a weak D match, TRBD2 (5 bases). The source of this sequence is a person aged 18-65 years who received the Ad26.COV2.S COVID-19 vaccine or a placebo. The sample here was peripheral blood, taken in a trial of Ad26.COV2.S vaccine versus placebo. The chain's CDR3 is CAWTVLRGDTQYF. The CDR3 DNA reads as TGTGCCTGGACGGTCCTCCGAGGGGATACGCAGTATTTT.